This TCR beta chain emerged from a study of blood T cells in healthy people across ages. Per the germline V gene, CDR1 is SGHVS and CDR2 is FNYEAQ. There are 14 residues in the CDR3. In regard to this clonotype: Antigen: not known. Compared with germline, one end of the junction differs, possibly owing to a read error.

Study-wide points: Age showed a roughly linear inverse relationship with TCR beta diversity per million T cells.

With a J-beta primer mix and a sample-barcoded 5' primer, a second PCR ran about 7 to 12 cycles. TCRdb re-called the 5' RACE reads with MiXCR, one entry per CDR3 protein. Among 1.5 million to 2 million distinct CDR3 sequences listed, 49% were seen once. Sequencing was performed on blood. The V gene is TRBV7-6, the J gene TRBJ2-7, with D tentatively TRBD2 (6 bases). The receptor comes from a woman in her thirties or forties in good health. In DNA form, the CDR3 reads TGTGTCAGCAGCTCAGGACTAACTAACTACGAGCAGTACTTC. Amino acid sequence: CVSSSGLTNYEQYF. The whole variable domain, filled in from reference TRBV7-6 and TRBJ2-7, reads GAGVSQSPRYKVTKRGQDVALRCDPISGHVSLYWYRQALGQGPEFLTYFNYEAQQDKSGLPNDRFSAERPEGSISTLTIQRTEQRDSAMYRCVSSSGLTNYEQYFGPGTRLTVT.